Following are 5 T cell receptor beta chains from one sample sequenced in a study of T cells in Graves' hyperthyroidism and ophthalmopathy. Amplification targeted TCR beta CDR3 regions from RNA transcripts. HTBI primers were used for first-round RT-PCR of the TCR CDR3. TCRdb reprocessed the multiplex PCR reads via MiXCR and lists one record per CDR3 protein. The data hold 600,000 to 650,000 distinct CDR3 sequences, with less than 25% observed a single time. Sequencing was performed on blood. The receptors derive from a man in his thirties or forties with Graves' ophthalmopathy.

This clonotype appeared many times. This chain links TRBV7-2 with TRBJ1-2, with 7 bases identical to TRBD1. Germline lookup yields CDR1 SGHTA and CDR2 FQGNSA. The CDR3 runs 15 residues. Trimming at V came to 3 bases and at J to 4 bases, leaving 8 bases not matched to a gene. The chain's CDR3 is CASSFEGQIAYGYTF. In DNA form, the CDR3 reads TGTGCCAGCAGCTTCGAGGGACAGATCGCCTATGGCTACACCTTC.

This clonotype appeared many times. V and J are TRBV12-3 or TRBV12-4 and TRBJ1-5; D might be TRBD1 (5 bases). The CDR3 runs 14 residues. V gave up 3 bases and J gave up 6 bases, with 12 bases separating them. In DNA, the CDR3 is TGTGCCAGCAGTTTCTCCAGGGCCCCTCAGCCCCAGCATTTT. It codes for CASSFSRAPQPQHF.

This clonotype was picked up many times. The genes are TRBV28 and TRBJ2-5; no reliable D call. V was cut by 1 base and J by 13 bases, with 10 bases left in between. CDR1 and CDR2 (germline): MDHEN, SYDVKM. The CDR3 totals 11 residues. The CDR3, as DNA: TGTGCCAGCAGTTTATTGAGCTCAATGTACTTC. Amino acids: CASSLLSSMYF.

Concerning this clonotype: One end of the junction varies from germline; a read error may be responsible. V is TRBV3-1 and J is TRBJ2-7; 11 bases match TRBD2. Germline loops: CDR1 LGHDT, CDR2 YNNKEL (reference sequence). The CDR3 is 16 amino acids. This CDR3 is CASSQGTSGQSYKQYF. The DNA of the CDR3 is TGTGCCAGCAGCCAAGGGACTAGCGGGCAATCCTACAAGCAGTACTTC.

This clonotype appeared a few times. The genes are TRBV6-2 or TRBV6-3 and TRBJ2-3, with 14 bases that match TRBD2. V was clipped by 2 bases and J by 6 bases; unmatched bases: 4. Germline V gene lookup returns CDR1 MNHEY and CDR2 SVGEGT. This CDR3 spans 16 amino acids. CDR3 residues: CASSYPGLAGVDTQYF. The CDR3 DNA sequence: TGTGCCAGCAGTTACCCGGGACTAGCGGGAGTGGATACGCAGTATTTT.